This T cell receptor beta chain appears in the sequencing data of a study of T cell responses to AZD1222 COVID-19 vaccine. This clone was detected once. Measured with immunoSEQ multiplex PCR; TCRdb has only the in-frame clones, and not every one. The sample contains roughly 80,000 clones, roughly 88% of which appear only once. V lost 4 bases to trimming and J lost 6 bases, with 16 bases between them. The CDR3 consists of 14 residues. CDR1 SGHTA and CDR2 FQGTGA come from the germline V gene. The receptor was isolated from an adult in good health. The gene calls are TRBV7-3 and TRBJ2-7, with D possibly being TRBD1 (5 bases). The sequenced sample was peripheral blood, obtained on day 0 of MenACWY control vaccination. The CDR3 loop is CASSSGQGFSEQYF. The CDR3 nucleotides read TGTGCCAGCAGCTCAGGACAAGGTTTCTCCGAGCAGTACTTC.